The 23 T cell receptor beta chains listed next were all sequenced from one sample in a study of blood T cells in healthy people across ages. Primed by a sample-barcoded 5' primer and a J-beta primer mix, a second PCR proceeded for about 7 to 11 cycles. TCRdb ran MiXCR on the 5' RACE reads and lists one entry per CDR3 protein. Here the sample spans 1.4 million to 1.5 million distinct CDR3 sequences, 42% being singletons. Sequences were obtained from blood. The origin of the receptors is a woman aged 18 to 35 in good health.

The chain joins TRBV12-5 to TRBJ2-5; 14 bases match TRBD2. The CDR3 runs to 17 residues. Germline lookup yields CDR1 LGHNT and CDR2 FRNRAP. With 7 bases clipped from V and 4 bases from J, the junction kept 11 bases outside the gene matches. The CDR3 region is CASDTNPGLAGAETQYF. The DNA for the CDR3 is TGTGCTAGTGACACCAACCCGGGACTAGCGGGAGCAGAGACCCAGTACTTC.

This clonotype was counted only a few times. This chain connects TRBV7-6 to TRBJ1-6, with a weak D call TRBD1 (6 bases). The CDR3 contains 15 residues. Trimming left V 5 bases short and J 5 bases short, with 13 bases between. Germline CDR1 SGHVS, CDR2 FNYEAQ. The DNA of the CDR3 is TGTGCCAGCAGCCGAACAGGGTTTAATAATTCACCCCTCCACTTT. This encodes CASSRTGFNNSPLHF.

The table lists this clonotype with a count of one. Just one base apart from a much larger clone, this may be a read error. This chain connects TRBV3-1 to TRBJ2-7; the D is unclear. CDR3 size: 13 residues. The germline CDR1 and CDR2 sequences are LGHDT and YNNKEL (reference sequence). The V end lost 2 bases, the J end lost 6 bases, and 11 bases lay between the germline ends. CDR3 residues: CASSQTRIGEQYF. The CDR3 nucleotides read TGTGCCAGCAGCCAAACTCGAATTGGCGAGCAGTACTTC.

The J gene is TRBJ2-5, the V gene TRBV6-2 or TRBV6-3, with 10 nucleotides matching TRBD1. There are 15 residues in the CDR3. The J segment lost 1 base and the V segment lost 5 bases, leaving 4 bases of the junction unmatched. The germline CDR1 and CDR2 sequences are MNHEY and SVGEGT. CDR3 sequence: CASSRQGASQETQYF. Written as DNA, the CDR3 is TGTGCCAGCAGTCGACAGGGGGCCAGCCAAGAGACCCAGTACTTC.

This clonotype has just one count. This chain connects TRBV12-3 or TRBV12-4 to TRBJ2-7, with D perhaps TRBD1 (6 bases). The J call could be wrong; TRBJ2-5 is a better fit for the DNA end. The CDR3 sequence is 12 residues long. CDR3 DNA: TGTGCCAGCGGGGGCAGGGTTGAGACCCAGTACTTC. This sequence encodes CASGGRVETQYF.

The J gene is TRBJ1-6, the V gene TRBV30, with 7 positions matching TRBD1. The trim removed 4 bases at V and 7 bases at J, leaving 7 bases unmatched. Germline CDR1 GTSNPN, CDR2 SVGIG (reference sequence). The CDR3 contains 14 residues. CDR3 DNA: TGTGCCTGGAATGTAGGGACAGACAATTCACCCCTCCACTTT. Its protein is CAWNVGTDNSPLHF.

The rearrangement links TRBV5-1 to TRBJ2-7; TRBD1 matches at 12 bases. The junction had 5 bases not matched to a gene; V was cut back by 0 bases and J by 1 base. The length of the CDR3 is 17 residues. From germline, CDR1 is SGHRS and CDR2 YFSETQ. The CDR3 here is CASSLEPGQGASYEQYF. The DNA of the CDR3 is TGCGCCAGCAGCTTGGAACCGGGACAGGGGGCATCCTACGAGCAGTACTTC.

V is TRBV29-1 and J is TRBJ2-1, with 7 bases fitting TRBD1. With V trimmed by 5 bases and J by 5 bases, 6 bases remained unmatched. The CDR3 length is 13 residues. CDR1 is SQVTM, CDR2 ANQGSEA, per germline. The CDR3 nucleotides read TGCAGCGTTAGGGGGCGATTGCACAATGAGCAGTTCTTC. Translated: CSVRGRLHNEQFF.

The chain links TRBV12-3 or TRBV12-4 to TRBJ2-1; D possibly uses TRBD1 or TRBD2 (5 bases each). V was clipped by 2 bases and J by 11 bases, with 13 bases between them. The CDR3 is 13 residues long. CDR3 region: CASSLPGTQKQFF. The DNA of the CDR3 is TGTGCCAGCAGTTTACCAGGGACCCAGAAGCAGTTCTTC.

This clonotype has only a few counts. The CDR3 protein is CASSLEGLGATNEKLFF. The CDR3 DNA reads as TGTGCCAGCAGCTTGGAGGGTCTGGGGGCAACTAATGAAAAACTGTTTTTT. V gene TRBV5-6 combines with J gene TRBJ1-4; D perhaps matches TRBD1 (5 bases). With 0 bases removed from V and 0 bases from J, the gap between germline ends came to 12 bases. Germline V gives CDR1 SGHDT, CDR2 YYEEEE. The CDR3 is made up of 17 amino acids.

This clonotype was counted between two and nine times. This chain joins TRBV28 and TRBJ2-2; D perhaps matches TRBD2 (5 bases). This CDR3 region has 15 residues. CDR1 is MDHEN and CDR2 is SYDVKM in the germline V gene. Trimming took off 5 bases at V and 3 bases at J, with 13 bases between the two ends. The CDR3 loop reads CASSPRGKDTGELFF. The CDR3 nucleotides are TGTGCCAGCAGTCCAAGAGGGAAGGACACCGGGGAGCTGTTTTTT.

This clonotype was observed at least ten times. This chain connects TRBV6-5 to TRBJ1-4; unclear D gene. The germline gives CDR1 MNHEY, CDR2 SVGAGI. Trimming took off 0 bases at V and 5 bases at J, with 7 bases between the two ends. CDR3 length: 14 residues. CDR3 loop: CASSYSAANEKLFF. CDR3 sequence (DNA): TGTGCCAGCAGTTACTCCGCGGCCAATGAAAAACTGTTTTTT.

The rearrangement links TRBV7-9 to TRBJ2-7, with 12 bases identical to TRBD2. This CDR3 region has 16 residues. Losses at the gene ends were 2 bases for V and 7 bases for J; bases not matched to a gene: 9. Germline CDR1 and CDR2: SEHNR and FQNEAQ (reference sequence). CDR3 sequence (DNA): TGTGCCAGCAGCTTAAGTCTAGCGGGAGGGTCCCATGAGCAGTACTTC. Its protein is CASSLSLAGGSHEQYF.

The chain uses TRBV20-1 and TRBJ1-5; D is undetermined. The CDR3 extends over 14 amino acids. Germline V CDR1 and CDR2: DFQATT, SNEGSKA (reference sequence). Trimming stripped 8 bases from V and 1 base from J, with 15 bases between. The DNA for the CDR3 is TGCAGTTACCGGGCCCCGGGCAGCAATCAGCCCCAGCATTTT. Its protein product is CSYRAPGSNQPQHF.

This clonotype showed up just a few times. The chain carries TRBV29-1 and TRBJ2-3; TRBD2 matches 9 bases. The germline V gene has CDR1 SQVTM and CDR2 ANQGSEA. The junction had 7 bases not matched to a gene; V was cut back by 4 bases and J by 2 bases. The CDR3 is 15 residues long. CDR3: CSVGPSSGNTDTQYF. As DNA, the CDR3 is TGCAGCGTTGGTCCGTCTAGCGGGAACACAGATACGCAGTATTTT.

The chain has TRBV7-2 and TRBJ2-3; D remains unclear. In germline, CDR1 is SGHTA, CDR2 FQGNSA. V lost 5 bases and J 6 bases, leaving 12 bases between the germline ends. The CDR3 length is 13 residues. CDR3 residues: CASSPDPVDTQYF. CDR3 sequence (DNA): TGTGCCAGCAGCCCGGACCCCGTGGATACGCAGTATTTT. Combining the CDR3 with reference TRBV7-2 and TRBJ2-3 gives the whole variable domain GAGVSQSPSNKVTEKGKDVELRCDPISGHTALYWYRQSLGQGLEFLIYFQGNSAPDKSGLPSDRFSAERTGGSVSTLTIQRTQQEDSAVYLCASSPDPVDTQYFGPGTRLTVL.

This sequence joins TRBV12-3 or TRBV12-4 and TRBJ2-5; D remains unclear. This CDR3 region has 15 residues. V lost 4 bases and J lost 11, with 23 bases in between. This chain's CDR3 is CASSSGPPPNNEQYF. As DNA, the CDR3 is TGTGCCAGCAGTTCGGGCCCCCCACCAAACAATGAGCAGTACTTC.

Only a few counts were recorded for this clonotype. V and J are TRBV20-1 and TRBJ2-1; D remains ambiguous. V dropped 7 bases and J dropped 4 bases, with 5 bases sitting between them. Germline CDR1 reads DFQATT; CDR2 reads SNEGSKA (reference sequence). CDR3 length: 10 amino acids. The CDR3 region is CSVLYNEQFF. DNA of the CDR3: TGCAGTGTTCTATACAATGAGCAGTTCTTC.

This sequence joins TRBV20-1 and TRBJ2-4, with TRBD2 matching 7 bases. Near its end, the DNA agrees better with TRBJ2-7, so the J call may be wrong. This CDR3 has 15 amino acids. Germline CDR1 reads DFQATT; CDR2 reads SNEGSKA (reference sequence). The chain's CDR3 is CSARDTLADTYEQYF. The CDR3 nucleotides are TGCAGTGCTAGAGATACCCTAGCGGATACCTACGAGCAGTACTTC.

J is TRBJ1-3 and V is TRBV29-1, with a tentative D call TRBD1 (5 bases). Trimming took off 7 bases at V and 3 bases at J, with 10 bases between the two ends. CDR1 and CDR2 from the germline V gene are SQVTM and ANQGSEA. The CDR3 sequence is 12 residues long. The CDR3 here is CSAVGGGNTIYF. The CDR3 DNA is TGCAGCGCTGTGGGGGGTGGAAACACCATATATTTT.

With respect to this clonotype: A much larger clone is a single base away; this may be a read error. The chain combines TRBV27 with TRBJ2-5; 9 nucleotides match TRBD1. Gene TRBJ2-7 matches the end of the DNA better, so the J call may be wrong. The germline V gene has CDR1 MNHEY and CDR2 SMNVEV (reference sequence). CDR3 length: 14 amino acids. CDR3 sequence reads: CASSVGDRDYEQYF. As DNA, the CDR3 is TGTGCCAGCAGTGTGGGGGACAGGGACTACGAGCAGTACTTC.

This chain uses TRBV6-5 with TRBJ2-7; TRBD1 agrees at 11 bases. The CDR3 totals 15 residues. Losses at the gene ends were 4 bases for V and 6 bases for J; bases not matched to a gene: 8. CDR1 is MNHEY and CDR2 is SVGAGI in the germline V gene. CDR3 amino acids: CASSSGTGGAGEQYF. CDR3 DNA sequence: TGTGCCAGCAGTTCCGGGACAGGGGGTGCAGGCGAGCAGTACTTC.

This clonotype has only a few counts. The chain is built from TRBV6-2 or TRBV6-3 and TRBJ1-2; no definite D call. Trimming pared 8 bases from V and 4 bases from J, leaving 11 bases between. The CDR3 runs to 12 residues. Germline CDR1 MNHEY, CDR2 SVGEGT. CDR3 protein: CASRYSAYGYTF. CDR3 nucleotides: TGTGCCAGCCGGTACAGCGCCTATGGCTACACCTTC.